This T cell receptor beta chain was recorded in a study of blood T cell repertoires in COVID-19. Overall study: Collection of acute and convalescent COVID-19 samples took place in the United States, Italy and Spain. PBMCs, B-cell-depleted T cells, or T cells provided the cDNA or gDNA that made up the material.

This CDR3 contains 11 residues. With 7 bases removed from V and 9 bases from J, the gap between germline ends came to 10 bases. Germline V lookup: CDR1 MNHEY, CDR2 SMNVEV (reference sequence). As processed by the authors: The authors estimated nucleated cell counts from reference gene primer amplification. Profiled with immunoSEQ multiplex PCR; TCRdb holds only in-frame clones, not every one. V, J and clone size derive from that table, while D and trimming were established from the DNA sequence. The repertoire holds 170,000 or so clones, with approximately 86% as singletons. Sequences were obtained from peripheral blood. J is TRBJ2-1 and V is TRBV27; no clear D gene. The sequence was collected from a man aged 45-60 years with active or convalescent COVID-19. CDR3 bases: TGTGCCAGCAACAGTTTAGGTGAGCAGTTCTTC. It translates to CASNSLGEQFF.